These 15 T cell receptor beta chains came from one sample sequenced in a study of circulating CD8 cells and anti-PD-1 response in melanoma. Sorting of live CD3+CD8+TCRalphabeta+ cells by PD-1 and/or TIGIT gave four subsets. Each library started from roughly 16 ng of total RNA using the QIAseq Immune Repertoire TCR panel. MiXCR was run by TCRdb on the reads, yielding one entry per CDR3 protein. Among 300 or so distinct CDR3 sequences listed, around 9.6% were seen once. The sequences come from CD8+ T cells from PBMCs, collected at baseline or after one month of anti-PD-1 therapy (not recorded which). The receptors shown here come from a human donor with melanoma.

This clonotype is labeled as medium-sized. The chain carries TRBV3-1 and TRBJ2-7, with D tentatively TRBD1 or TRBD2 (6 bases each). Trimming cost V 0 bases and J 4 bases, with 13 bases left between them. The CDR3 sequence is 15 residues long. Germline loops: CDR1 LGHDT, CDR2 YNNKEL (reference sequence). In DNA, the CDR3 is TGTGCCAGCAGCCAAGATGGCGGGACACCTTACGAGCAGTACTTC. Protein: CASSQDGGTPYEQYF.

This clonotype is large (0.1 to 1%). The gene calls are TRBV6-6 and TRBJ2-5, with 8 positions matching TRBD1. The V gene end was trimmed by 5 bases and the J gene end by 4 bases; junction bases not matched to a gene: 6. This CDR3 is 14 amino acids long. Germline CDR1 and CDR2: MNHNY and SVGAGI (reference sequence). The CDR3 DNA follows: TGTGCCAGCAGTCGGGGACAGGTCATAGAGACCCAGTACTTC. This gives the protein CASSRGQVIETQYF.

This clonotype is large. The J gene is TRBJ2-3, the V gene TRBV11-2; tentative D call: TRBD1 (6 bases). The V end was cut by 5 bases, the J end by 2 bases, with 14 bases between. The CDR3 runs to 15 residues. Looked up from germline, CDR1 is SGHAT and CDR2 is FQNNGV. CDR3 in DNA: TGTGCCAGCAGCCACAATTCAGGGGCCACAGATACGCAGTATTTT. It encodes CASSHNSGATDTQYF.

By sample share, this clonotype is large. The CDR3 spells CASGLPHLTSSTDTQYF. The CDR3 coding sequence is TGTGCTAGTGGTTTGCCCCATTTGACATCTAGCACAGATACGCAGTATTTT. V gene TRBV12-5 combines with J gene TRBJ2-3; D gene ambiguous. Deletions cut 2 bases from V and 0 bases from J, with 15 bases between. Germline V lookup: CDR1 LGHNT, CDR2 FRNRAP. The CDR3 covers 17 residues. Supplemented by reference TRBV12-5 and TRBJ2-3, the full variable domain reads DARVTQTPRHKVTEMGQEVTMRCQPILGHNTVFWYRQTMMQGLELLAYFRNRAPLDDSGMPKDRFSAEMPDATLATLKIQPSEPRDSAVYFCASGLPHLTSSTDTQYFGPGTRLTVL.

By proportion, this clonotype is large. This sequence joins TRBV29-1 and TRBJ2-7; D unclear. CDR3 length equals 13 residues. V lost 1 base to trimming and J lost 1 base, with 8 bases between them. The V gene's germline CDR1 is SQVTM and CDR2 ANQGSEA. The CDR3 sequence: CSVEAAGSYEQYF. CDR3 DNA: TGCAGCGTTGAAGCGGCAGGTTCCTACGAGCAGTACTTC.

The chain has TRBV19 and TRBJ2-2; either TRBD1 or TRBD2 may fit D (5 bases each). The length of the CDR3 is 14 residues. The germline gives CDR1 LNHDA, CDR2 SQIVND (reference sequence). Trimming pared 3 bases from V and 5 bases from J, leaving 10 bases between. The CDR3 DNA reads TGTGCCAGTAGTATTGGGACCCTGACCGGGGAGCTGTTTTTT. The encoded protein is CASSIGTLTGELFF.

In its sample, this clonotype ranks as large. The chain couples TRBV27 to TRBJ2-1, with D perhaps matching TRBD2 (6 bases). The germline gives CDR1 MNHEY, CDR2 SMNVEV (reference sequence). V was clipped by 4 bases and J by 8 bases, with 15 bases between them. The CDR3 totals 14 residues. The CDR3 DNA reads TGTGCCAGCAGTTGGGGGACTCTTAGCGATGAGCAGTTCTTC. Translated: CASSWGTLSDEQFF.

In its sample, this clonotype ranks as hyperexpanded. The gene calls are TRBV4-1 and TRBJ2-7; D may be TRBD2 (5 bases). Trimming shortened V by 3 bases and J by 0 bases, and 12 bases separated the two germline ends. The CDR3 covers 15 residues. Per the germline V gene, CDR1 is MGHRA and CDR2 is YSYEKL. The CDR3: CASSQSRGFSYEQYF. The CDR3 DNA reads TGCGCCAGCAGCCAGAGTCGAGGGTTCTCCTACGAGCAGTACTTC.

The chain is built from TRBV19 and TRBJ2-1, with TRBD1 identical over 7 bases. CDR1 LNHDA and CDR2 SQIVND come from the germline V gene (reference sequence). Germline trimming cut 4 bases from V and 6 bases from J; bases unmatched to any gene: 9. The CDR3 spans 15 residues. In nucleotides, the CDR3 is TGTGCCAGTAGTAATAGACAGGGTGGTTTCAATGAGCAGTTCTTC. Protein: CASSNRQGGFNEQFF.

Relative to its sample, this clonotype is large (0.1 to 1%). The chain recombines TRBV19 with TRBJ2-7; the D is unclear. CDR3 length equals 13 residues. The V and J ends lost 2 bases and 3 bases respectively, with 8 bases between them. From germline, CDR1 is LNHDA and CDR2 SQIVND (reference sequence). In DNA form, the CDR3 reads TGTGCCAGTAGTATAAGTCCAGGCTACGAGCAGTACTTC. Translated: CASSISPGYEQYF.

By frequency in the sample, this clonotype is large. This chain links TRBV7-2 with TRBJ2-7; a possible D gene is TRBD1 (5 bases). The CDR3 has 16 amino acids. CDR1 and CDR2 (germline): SGHTA, FQGNSA. Trimming removed 5 bases at V and 0 bases at J, with 17 bases between. The CDR3 DNA reads as TGTGCCAGCAGCCGCCGGCAGGGCAAATACTCCTACGAGCAGTACTTC. Translated: CASSRRQGKYSYEQYF.

In this sample, this clonotype is large. The chain employs TRBV19 and TRBJ2-7, with unresolved D. CDR1 and CDR2 (germline): LNHDA, SQIVND (reference sequence). Deletions cut 4 bases from V and 4 bases from J, with 11 bases between. The CDR3 is 13 residues long. The CDR3 protein is CASSNNVGYEQYF. CDR3 sequence (DNA): TGTGCCAGTAGTAATAATGTGGGGTACGAGCAGTACTTC.

This sequence joins TRBV24-1 and TRBJ2-5, with D possibly TRBD2 on 5 matching bases. The CDR3 totals 14 residues. CDR1 KGHDR and CDR2 SFDVKD come from the germline V gene. The V gene lost 4 bases and the J gene lost 7 bases, with 15 bases spanning the gap. For the CDR3, the DNA is TGTGCCACCAGTGAAACCGGACTTGGCGGGACCCAGTACTTC. Amino acid sequence: CATSETGLGGTQYF.

By proportion, this clonotype is medium-sized. The CDR3 bases are TGCAGTGTCGACGCTATCGACAGTCGTAGCGAGCAGTACTTC. Protein sequence: CSVDAIDSRSEQYF. This chain uses TRBV20-1 with TRBJ2-7; tentatively, D is TRBD1 (5 bases). The germline V gene has CDR1 DFQATT and CDR2 SNEGSKA (reference sequence). CDR3 length: 14 residues. V was pared by 7 bases and J by 6 bases, with 22 bases between.

This clonotype was seen more than once but under ten times. The CDR3 sequence: CASSLGLAGVLTDTQYF. The CDR3 nucleotides read TGTGCCAGCAGCTTGGGACTAGCGGGCGTACTAACAGATACGCAGTATTTT. This rearrangement joins TRBV5-4 to TRBJ2-3, with TRBD2 identical over 10 bases. Germline values: CDR1 SGHNT, CDR2 YYREEE (reference sequence). V lost 0 bases, J lost 3 bases, and 7 bases stayed unmatched. The CDR3 contains 17 residues.